This TCR beta chain was recovered during a study of identical twins (TCRdb year 2016). Context from the whole study: To test whether fetal clonotypes persist, this study deep-sequenced TCR alpha and beta repertoires from monozygotic twins, from unrelated adults of various ages, and from cord blood. Replicate twin experiments were performed at different times using different library preparation protocols to rule out contamination. Study-wide findings and limitations: Abundant cord blood beta clonotypes had fewer insertions, young adult naive repertoires showed a similar but weaker trend, and memory repertoires showed no such trend. The excess sharing between twins in beta out-of-frame sequences was weaker because fewer shared sequences reduced the signal-to-noise ratio. Because the same donors could not be followed over many years, the conclusions relied on cross-sectional statistical analysis. In monozygotic twins, recombination models systematically underestimated out-of-frame TCR alpha sharing, but the models matched the sharing seen between unrelated individuals. Compared with coincidental sharing between unrelated individuals, out-of-frame TCR alpha sequences shared between twins showed an excess of sequences with low generation probability. Invariant T cells such as MAIT and iNKT could partly confound zero-insertion analyses, though diverse VJ usage argued against this for most clonotypes.

Only healthy Caucasian donors were included. The study also sequenced three unrelated non-twin adults: a male aged 18 to 29, a male aged 50 to 59 and a female aged 50 to 59. Miltenyi CD45RO+ enrichment and human naive T-cell isolation kits were used to isolate memory (CD45RO+) and naive T cells from PBMC. This clonotype has only a few counts. Its binding antigen is unknown. One base away there is no much larger clone; base qualities are not given. V is cut by 0 bases and J by 7 bases, and the space between the germline ends is 6 bases. The CDR3, cysteine through phenylalanine, is 12 amino acids long. This entry keeps only the CDR3 DNA: 36 bases, framed from base 1. In the germline V gene, CDR1 corresponds to LGHNA and CDR2 to YSLEER. The method behind the library was 5' RACE. These reads were obtained on an Illumina HiSeq 2000. A universal primer binding site was introduced by template switching, and a unique molecular identifier was present in the final cDNA, enabling accurate counting of TCR cDNA molecules. Specific primers in the conserved constant-segment region were used to synthesize first-strand cDNA for the TCR alpha and beta chains. To control for contamination, every cDNA library carried two barcodes: a SMART-Mk sample barcode plus Illumina barcodes. TruSeq adapter sequences along with Illumina sample barcodes were introduced in two successive PCR steps. TCR alpha and beta cDNA libraries were sequenced on the Illumina HiSeq platform with custom primers. Per the original workflow: MiGEC processed the raw reads to extract unique molecular identifiers, while MiXCR was used to determine the CDR3 positions. Recombination models were inferred per individual with the repgenHMM and IGoR tools using an EM algorithm. The analysis of shared clonotypes was done with the tcR package in R, with sharing normalized by the product of cloneset sizes. To study raw recombination without the effects of thymic and clonal selection, out-of-frame nonproductive sequences were analyzed. TCRdb reprocessing: public reads trimmed at Q25 with fastp, clones called with MiXCR, in-frame beta chains kept. Rows with a matching CDR3 protein are joined into one entry that keeps the most common DNA and genes. It is TCRdb's table, rather than the study itself, that gives the V and J calls and clone size. The sample table holds 690,000 or so distinct CDR3 sequences, of which 5.5% to 6.5% were seen once. 1.5% to 2% of the sample comes from the top ten.

The specimen sequenced was naive T cells sorted from blood. In the paper's terms, the cell subset or site label means: cells isolated with a human naive T-cell isolation kit. This sequence originates from a man younger than 30 in good health. The chain is encoded by TRBV4-3 joined to TRBJ2-5, with no confidently assigned D gene. In nucleotides, the sequence is TGCGCCAGCAGCCAAGAGGGTGGGACCCAGTACTTC. Its translation reads: CASSQEGGTQYF.